This T cell receptor (beta chain) was identified during a study of T cell responses to AZD1222 COVID-19 vaccine. Using immunoSEQ multiplex PCR, the repertoire was profiled, and TCRdb retains in-frame clones only, with some absent. This table holds about 140,000 clones, 85% to 95% found once. In germline, CDR1 is SGHRS, CDR2 YFSETQ. V lost 4 bases and J lost 1, with 4 bases in between. The CDR3 is 12 residues long. The starting material was peripheral blood, obtained after recovery from COVID-19. This sequence originates from an adult who had recovered from COVID-19. The rearrangement uses TRBV5-1 and TRBJ2-3, with unresolved D. The CDR3 sequence is CASSPRTDTQYF. The DNA for the CDR3 is TGCGCCAGCAGCCCCCGCACAGATACGCAGTATTTT.